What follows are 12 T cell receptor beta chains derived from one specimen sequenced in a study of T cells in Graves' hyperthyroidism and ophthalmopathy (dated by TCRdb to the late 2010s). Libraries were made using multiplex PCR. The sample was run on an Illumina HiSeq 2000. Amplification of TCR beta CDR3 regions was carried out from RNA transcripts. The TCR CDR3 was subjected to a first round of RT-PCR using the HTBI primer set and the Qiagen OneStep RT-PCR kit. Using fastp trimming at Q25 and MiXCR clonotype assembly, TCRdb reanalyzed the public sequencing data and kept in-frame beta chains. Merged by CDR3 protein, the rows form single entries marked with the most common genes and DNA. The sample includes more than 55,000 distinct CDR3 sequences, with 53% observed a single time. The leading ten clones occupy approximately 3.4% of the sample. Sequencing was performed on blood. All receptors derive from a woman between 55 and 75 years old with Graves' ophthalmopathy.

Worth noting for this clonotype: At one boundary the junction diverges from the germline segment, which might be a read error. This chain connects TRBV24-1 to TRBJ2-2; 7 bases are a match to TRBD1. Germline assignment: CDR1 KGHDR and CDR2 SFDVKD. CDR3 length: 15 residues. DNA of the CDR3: TGTGCCACCAGTGACCGGACAGGCACCACCGGGGAGCCGTTTTTT. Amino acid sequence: CATSDRTGTTGEPFF.

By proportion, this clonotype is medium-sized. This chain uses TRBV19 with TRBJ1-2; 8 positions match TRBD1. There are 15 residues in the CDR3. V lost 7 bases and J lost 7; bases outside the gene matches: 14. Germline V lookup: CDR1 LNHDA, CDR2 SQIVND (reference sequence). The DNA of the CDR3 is TGTGCCAGTAAGTTGACAGGGGCGCAAGGGATTGGCTACACCTTC. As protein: CASKLTGAQGIGYTF.

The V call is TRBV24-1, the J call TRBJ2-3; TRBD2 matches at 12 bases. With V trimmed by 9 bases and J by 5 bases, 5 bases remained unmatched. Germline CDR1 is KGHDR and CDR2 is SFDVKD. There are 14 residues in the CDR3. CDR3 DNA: TGTGCCACCGCTAGCGGGAGGGGAATAGATACGCAGTATTTT. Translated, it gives CATASGRGIDTQYF.

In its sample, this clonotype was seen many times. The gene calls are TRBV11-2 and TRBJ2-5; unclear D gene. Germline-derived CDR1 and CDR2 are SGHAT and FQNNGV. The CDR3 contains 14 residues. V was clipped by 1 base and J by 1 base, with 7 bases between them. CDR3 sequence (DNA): TGTGCCAGCAGCTTAGGACGGCTCCAAGAGACCCAGTACTTC. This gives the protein CASSLGRLQETQYF.

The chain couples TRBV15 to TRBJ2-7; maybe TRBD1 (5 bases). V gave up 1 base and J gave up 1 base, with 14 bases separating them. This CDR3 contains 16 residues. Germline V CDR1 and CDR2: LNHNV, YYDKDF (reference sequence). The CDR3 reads CATSRAAGATSYEQYF. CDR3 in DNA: TGTGCCACCAGCAGAGCAGCTGGGGCGACATCCTACGAGCAGTACTTC. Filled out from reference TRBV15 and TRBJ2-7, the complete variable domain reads DAMVIQNPRYQVTQFGKPVTLSCSQTLNHNVMYWYQQKSSQAPKLLFHYYDKDFNNEADTPDNFQSRRPNTSFCFLDIRSPGLGDTAMYLCATSRAAGATSYEQYFGPGTRLTVT.

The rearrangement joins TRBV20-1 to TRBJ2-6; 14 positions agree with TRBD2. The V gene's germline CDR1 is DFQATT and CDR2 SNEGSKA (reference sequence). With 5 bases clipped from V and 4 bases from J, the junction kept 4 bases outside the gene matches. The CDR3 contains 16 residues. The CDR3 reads CSAPTSGGAGANVLTF. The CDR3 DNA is TGCAGTGCTCCGACTAGCGGGGGGGCCGGGGCCAACGTCCTGACTTTC.

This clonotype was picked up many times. The CDR3: CSARDFSGDTQYF. As DNA, the CDR3 is TGCAGTGCTAGAGATTTCAGCGGAGATACGCAGTATTTT. The chain recombines TRBV20-1 with TRBJ2-3, with D tentatively TRBD2 (5 bases). The germline CDR1 and CDR2 sequences are DFQATT and SNEGSKA (reference sequence). The CDR3 consists of 13 residues. V lost 0 bases and J lost 5, with 9 bases in between.

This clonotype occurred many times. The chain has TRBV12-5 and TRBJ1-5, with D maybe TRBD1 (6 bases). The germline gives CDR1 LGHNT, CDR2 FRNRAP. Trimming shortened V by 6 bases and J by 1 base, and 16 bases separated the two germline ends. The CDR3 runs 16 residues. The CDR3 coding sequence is TGTGCTAGTGGCTTATCGGGGGGCGGAAGCAATCAGCCCCAGCATTTT. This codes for CASGLSGGGSNQPQHF.

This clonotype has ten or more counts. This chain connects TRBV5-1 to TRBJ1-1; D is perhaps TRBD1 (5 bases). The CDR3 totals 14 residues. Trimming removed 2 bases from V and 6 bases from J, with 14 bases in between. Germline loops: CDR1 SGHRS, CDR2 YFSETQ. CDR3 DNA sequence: TGCGCCAGCAGCTTAGGGACTGGTCCCCCTGAAGCTTTCTTT. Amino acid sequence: CASSLGTGPPEAFF.

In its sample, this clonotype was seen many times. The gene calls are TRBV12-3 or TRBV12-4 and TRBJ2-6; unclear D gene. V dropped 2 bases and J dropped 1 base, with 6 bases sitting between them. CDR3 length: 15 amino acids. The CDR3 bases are TGTGCCAGCAGTTTAACCACTTCTGGGGCCAACGTCCTGACTTTC. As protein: CASSLTTSGANVLTF.

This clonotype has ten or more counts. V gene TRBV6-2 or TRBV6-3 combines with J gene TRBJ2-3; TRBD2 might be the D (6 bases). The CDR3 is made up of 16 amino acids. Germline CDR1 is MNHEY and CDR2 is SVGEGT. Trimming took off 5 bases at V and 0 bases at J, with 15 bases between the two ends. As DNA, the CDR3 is TGTGCCAGCAGTCCGCGGGGAGACCCTAGCACAGATACGCAGTATTTT. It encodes CASSPRGDPSTDTQYF.

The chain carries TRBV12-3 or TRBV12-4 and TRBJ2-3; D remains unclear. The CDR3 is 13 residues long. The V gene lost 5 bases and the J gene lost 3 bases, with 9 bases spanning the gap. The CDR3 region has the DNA TGTGCCAGCAGTACCGCCTTAACAGATACGCAGTATTTT. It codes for CASSTALTDTQYF.